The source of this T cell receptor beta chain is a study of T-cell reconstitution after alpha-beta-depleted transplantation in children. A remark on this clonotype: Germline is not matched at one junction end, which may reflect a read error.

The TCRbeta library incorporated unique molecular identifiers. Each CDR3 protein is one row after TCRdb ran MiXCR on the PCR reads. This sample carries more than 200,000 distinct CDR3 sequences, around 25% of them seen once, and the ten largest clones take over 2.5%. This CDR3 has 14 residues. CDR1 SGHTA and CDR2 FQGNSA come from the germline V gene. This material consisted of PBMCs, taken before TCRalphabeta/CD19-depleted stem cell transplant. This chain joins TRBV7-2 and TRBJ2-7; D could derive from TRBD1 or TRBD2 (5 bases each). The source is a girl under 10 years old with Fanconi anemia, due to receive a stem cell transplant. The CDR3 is CASSLALGGNGQHF. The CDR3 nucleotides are TGTGCCAGCAGCTTAGCGCTAGGAGGAAATGGACAACACTTC.